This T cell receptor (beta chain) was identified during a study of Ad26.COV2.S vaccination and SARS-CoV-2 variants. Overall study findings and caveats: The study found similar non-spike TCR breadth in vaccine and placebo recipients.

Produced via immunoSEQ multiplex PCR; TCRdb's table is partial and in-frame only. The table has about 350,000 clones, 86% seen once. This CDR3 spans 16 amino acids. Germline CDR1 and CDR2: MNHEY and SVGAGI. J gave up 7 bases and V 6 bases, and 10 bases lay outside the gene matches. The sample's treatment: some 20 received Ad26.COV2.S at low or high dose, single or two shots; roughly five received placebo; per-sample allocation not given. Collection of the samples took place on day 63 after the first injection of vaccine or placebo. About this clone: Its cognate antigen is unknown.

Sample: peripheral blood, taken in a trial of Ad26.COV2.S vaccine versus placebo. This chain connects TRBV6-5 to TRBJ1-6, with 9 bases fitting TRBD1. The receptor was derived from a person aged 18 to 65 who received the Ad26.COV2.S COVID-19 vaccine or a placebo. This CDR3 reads CASRYLRGQGNSPLHF. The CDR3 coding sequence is TGTGCCAGCAGATACCTCCGGGGACAGGGAAATTCACCCCTCCACTTT.